This paragraph covers one T cell receptor beta chain sequence. This sample was taken from a study of blood T cell repertoires in COVID-19. Across the study: Material from acute and convalescent COVID-19 was sourced from the United States, Italy and Spain. T cells, B-cell-depleted T cells, or PBMCs supplied cDNA or gDNA.

Original data processing: Reference gene primer amplification gave nucleated cell count estimates. The method was immunoSEQ multiplex PCR; TCRdb's version includes in-frame clones alone and lacks a portion of them. V and J calls and clone size are copied from that table; D and trimming were computed from the DNA. The sample yields roughly 400,000 clones, more than 75% seen once. V shed 4 bases and J shed 4 bases, with 29 bases lying between them. Germline V gene sequence: CDR1 SGHRS, CDR2 YFSETQ. The CDR3 is made up of 19 amino acids. The sequencing input was peripheral blood. This chain connects TRBV5-1 to TRBJ1-1, with D perhaps matching TRBD1 (5 bases). This receptor was taken from a woman in her sixties or seventies with COVID-19, enrolled during active disease. The CDR3 DNA reads as TGCGCCAGCAGCCCCCAAGGTATAAGACTAGGGGTTTATGGCACTGAAGCTTTCTTT. Residues: CASSPQGIRLGVYGTEAFF.